This TCR beta chain emerged from a study of blood T cell repertoires in COVID-19. The CDR3 has 16 residues. Germline CDR1 SGDLS, CDR2 YYNGEE. Between the trimmed V and J ends, which lost 0 bases and 2 bases, there was a span of 11 bases. Using immunoSEQ multiplex PCR, the repertoire was profiled, and TCRdb retains in-frame clones only, with some absent. The sample records tens of thousands of clones, about 76% being singletons. The material sequenced was peripheral blood. The rearrangement uses TRBV9 and TRBJ2-2; the D is unclear. The sequence was obtained from a man aged 45 to 65 with active or convalescent COVID-19. In DNA, the CDR3 is TGTGCCAGCAGCGTAGGAGGTAGCCCTAACACCGGGGAGCTGTTTTTT. It specifies CASSVGGSPNTGELFF.